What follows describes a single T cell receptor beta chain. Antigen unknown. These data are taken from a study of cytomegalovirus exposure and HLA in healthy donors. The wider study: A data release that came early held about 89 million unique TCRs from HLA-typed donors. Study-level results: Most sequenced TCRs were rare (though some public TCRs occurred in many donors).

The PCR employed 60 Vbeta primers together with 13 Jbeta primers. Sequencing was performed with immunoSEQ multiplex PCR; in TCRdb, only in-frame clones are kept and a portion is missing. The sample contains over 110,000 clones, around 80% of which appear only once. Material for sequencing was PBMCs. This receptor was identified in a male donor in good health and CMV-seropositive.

CDR3 amino acids: CASSPAASPPDTQYF. CDR3 nucleotide sequence: TGTGCCAGCAGCCCCGCGGCTAGCCCCCCCGATACGCAGTATTTT. The chain has TRBV28 and TRBJ2-3, with TRBD2 as a possible D gene (5 bases). Germline CDR1 reads MDHEN; CDR2 reads SYDVKM. Between the trimmed V and J ends, which lost 6 bases and 6 bases, there was a span of 19 bases. The CDR3 is made up of 15 amino acids. The full variable domain, its missing parts supplied by reference TRBV28 and TRBJ2-3, is DVKVTQSSRYLVKRTGEKVFLECVQDMDHENMFWYRQDPGLGLRLIYFSYDVKMKEKGDIPEGYSVSREKKERFSLILESASTNQTSMYLCASSPAASPPDTQYFGPGTRLTVL.